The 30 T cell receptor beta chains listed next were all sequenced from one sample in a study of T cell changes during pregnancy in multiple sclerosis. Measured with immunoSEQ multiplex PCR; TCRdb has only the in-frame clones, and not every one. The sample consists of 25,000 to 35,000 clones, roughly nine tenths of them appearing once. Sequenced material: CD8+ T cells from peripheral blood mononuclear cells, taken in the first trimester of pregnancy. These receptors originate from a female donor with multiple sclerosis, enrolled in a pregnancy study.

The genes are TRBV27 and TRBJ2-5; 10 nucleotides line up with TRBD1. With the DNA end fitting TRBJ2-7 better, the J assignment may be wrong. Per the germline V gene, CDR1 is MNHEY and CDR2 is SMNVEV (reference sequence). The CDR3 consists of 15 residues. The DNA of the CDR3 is TGTGCCAGCAGTTTATCGGGACAGGGGACCAACGAGCAGTACTTC. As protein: CASSLSGQGTNEQYF.

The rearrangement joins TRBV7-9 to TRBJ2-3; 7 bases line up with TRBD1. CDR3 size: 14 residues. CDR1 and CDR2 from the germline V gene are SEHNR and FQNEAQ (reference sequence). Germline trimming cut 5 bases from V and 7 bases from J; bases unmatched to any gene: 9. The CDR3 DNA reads TGTGCCAGCAGCGGGCAGAACAGGGGAAATACGCAGTATTTT. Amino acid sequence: CASSGQNRGNTQYF.

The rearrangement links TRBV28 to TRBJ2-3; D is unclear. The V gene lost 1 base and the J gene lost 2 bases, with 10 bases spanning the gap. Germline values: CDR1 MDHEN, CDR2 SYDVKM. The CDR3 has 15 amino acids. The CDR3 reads CASSLLSTNTDTQYF. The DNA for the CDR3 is TGTGCCAGCAGTTTATTAAGCACTAACACAGATACGCAGTATTTT.

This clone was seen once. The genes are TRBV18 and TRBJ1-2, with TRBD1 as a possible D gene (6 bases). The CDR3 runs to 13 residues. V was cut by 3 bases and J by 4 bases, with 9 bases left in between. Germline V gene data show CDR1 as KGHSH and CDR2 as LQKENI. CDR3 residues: CASSPGTIYGYTF. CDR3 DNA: TGTGCCAGCTCACCTGGGACAATCTATGGCTACACCTTC.

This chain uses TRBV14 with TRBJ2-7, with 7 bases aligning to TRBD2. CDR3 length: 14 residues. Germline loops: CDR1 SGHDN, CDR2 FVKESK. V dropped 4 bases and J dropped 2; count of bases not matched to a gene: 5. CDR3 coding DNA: TGTGCCAGCAGCCGACCGGGACTACCCTACGAGCAGTACTTC. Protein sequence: CASSRPGLPYEQYF.

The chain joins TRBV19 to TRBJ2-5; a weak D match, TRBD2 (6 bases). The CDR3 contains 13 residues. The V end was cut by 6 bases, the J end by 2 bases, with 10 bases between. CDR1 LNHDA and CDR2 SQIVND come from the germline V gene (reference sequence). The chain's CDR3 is CASSGGLQETQYF. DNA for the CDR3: TGTGCCAGTAGCGGGGGTCTTCAAGAGACCCAGTACTTC.

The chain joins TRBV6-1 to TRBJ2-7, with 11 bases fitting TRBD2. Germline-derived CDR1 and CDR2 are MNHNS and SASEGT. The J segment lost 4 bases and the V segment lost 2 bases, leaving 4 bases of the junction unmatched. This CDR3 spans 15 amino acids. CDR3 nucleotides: TGTGCCAGCAGTGAAACGCTAGCGGGAGGTTACGAGCAGTACTTC. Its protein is CASSETLAGGYEQYF.

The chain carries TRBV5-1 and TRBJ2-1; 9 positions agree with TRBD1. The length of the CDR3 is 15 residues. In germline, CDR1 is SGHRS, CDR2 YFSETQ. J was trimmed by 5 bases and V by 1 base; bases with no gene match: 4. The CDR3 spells CASSLPWDRDNEQFF. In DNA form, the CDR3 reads TGCGCCAGCAGCTTGCCGTGGGACAGGGACAATGAGCAGTTCTTC.

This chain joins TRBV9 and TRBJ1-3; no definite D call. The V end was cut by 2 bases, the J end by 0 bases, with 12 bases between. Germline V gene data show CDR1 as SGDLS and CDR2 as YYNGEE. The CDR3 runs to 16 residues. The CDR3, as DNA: TGTGCCAGCAGCGTTAATCCAGTCCTCTCTGGAAACACCATATATTTT. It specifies CASSVNPVLSGNTIYF. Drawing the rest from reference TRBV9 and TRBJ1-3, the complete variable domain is DSGVTQTPKHLITATGQRVTLRCSPRSGDLSVYWYQQSLDQGLQFLIQYYNGEERAKGNILERFSAQQFPDLHSELNLSSLELGDSALYFCASSVNPVLSGNTIYFGEGSWLTVV.

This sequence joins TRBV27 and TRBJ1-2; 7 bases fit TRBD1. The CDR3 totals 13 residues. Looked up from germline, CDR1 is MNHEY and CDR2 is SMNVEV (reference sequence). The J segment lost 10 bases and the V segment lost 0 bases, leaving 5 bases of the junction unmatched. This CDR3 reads CASSLSQGEDYTF. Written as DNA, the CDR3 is TGTGCCAGCAGTTTATCTCAGGGGGAGGACTACACCTTC.

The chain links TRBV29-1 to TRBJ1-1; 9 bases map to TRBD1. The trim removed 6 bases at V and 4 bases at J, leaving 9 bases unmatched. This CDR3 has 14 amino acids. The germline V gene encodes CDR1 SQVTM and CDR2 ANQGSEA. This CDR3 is CSVDGTGMGTEAFF. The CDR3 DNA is TGCAGCGTGGATGGGACAGGGATGGGCACTGAAGCTTTCTTT.

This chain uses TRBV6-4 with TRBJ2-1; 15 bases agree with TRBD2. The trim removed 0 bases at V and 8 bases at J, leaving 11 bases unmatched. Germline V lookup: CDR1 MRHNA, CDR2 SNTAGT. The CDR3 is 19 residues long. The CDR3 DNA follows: TGTGCCAGCAGTGACTCGACCGGGACTAGCGGGAGGCCCAGGGATGAGCAGTTCTTC. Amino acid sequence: CASSDSTGTSGRPRDEQFF.

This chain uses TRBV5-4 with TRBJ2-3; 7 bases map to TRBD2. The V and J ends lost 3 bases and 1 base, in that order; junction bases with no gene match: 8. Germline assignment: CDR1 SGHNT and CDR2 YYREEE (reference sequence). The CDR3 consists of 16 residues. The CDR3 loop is CASSSTGGRGTDTQYF. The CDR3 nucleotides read TGTGCCAGCAGCTCAACAGGCGGGAGAGGCACAGATACGCAGTATTTT.

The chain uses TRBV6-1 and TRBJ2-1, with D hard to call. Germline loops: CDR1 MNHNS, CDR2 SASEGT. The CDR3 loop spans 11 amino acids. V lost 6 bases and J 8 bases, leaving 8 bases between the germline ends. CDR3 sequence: CASRVAHEQFF. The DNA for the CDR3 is TGTGCCAGCAGAGTAGCTCATGAGCAGTTCTTC.

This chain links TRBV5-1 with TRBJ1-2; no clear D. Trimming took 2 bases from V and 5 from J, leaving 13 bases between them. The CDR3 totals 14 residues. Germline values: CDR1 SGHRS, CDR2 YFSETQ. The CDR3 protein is CASSFVKRTYGYTF. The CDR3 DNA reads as TGCGCCAGCAGCTTCGTCAAGCGGACTTATGGCTACACCTTC.

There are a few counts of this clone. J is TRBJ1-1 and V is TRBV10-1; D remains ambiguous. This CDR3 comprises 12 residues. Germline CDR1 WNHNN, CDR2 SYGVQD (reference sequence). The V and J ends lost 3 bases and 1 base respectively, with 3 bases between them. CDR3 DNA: TGCGCCAGCAGTGACCAGAACACTGAAGCTTTCTTT. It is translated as CASSDQNTEAFF.

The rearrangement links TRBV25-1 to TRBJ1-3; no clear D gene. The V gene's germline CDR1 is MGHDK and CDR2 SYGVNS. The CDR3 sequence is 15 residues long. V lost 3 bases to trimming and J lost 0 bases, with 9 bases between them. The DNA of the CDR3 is TGTGCCAGCAGTGAGGAGGACGTCTCTGGAAACACCATATATTTT. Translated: CASSEEDVSGNTIYF.

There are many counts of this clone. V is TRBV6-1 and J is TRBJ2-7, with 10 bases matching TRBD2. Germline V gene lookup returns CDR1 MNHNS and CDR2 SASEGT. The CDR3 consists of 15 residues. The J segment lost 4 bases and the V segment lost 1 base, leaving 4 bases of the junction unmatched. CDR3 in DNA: TGTGCCAGCAGTGAAGTCACTAGCGGGGTTTACGAGCAGTACTTC. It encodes CASSEVTSGVYEQYF.

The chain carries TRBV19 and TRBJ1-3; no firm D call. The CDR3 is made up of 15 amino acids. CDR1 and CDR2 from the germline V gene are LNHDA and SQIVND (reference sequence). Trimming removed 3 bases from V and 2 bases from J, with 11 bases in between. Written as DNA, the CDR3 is TGTGCCAGTAGTATCGGTACGGGTGCTGGAAACACCATATATTTT. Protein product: CASSIGTGAGNTIYF. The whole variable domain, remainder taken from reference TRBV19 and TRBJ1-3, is DGGITQSPKYLFRKEGQNVTLSCEQNLNHDAMYWYRQDPGQGLRLIYYSQIVNDFQKGDIAEGYSVSREKKESFPLTVTSAQKNPTAFYLCASSIGTGAGNTIYFGEGSWLTVV.

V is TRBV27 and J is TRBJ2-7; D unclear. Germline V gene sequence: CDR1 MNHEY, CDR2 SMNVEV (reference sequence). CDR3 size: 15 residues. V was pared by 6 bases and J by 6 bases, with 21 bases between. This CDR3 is CASSLGPTPRVEQYF. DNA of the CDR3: TGTGCCAGCAGCCTCGGCCCCACCCCTCGGGTCGAGCAGTACTTC.

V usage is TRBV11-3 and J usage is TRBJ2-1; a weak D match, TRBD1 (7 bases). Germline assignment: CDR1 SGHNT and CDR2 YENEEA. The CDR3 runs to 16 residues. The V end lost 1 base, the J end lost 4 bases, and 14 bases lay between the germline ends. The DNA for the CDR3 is TGTGCCAGCAGCTTAGCTACAGGGGACTCTTACAATGAGCAGTTCTTC. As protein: CASSLATGDSYNEQFF.

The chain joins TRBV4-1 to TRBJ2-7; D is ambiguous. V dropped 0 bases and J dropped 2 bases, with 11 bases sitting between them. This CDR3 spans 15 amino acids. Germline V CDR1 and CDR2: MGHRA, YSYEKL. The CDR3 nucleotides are TGCGCCAGCAGCCAAGAACGCAGCGTGCCCTACGAGCAGTACTTC. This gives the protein CASSQERSVPYEQYF.

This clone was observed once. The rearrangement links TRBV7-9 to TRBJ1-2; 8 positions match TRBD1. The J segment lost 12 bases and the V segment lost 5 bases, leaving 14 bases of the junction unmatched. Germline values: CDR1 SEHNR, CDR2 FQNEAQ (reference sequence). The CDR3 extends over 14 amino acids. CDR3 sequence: CASSPQGQVVFDTF. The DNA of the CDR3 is TGTGCCAGCAGCCCCCAGGGACAGGTAGTTTTCGACACCTTC.

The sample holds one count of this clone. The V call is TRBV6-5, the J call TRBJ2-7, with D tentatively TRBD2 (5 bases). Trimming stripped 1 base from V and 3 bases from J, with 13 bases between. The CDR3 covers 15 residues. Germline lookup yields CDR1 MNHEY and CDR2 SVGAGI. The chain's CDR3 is CASSYYEGEGYEQYF. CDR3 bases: TGTGCCAGCAGTTACTACGAGGGAGAAGGCTACGAGCAGTACTTC.

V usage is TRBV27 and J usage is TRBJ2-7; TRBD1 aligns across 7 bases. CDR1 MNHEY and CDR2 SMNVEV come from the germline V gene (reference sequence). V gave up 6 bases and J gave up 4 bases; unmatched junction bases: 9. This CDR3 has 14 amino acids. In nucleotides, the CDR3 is TGTGCCAGCAGGGCCCCGGGACAGCTTTACGAGCAGTACTTC. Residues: CASRAPGQLYEQYF.

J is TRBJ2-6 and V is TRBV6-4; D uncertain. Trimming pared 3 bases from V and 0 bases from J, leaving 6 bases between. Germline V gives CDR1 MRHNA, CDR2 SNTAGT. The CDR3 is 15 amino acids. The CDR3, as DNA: TGTGCCAGCAGTGAACGGTACTCTGGGGCCAACGTCCTGACTTTC. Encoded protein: CASSERYSGANVLTF.

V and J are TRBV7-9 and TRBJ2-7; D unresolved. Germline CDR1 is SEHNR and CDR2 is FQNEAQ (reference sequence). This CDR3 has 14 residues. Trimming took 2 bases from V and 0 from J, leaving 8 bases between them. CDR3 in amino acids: CASSLIRSSYEQYF. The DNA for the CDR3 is TGTGCCAGCAGCTTAATCCGGAGCTCCTACGAGCAGTACTTC.

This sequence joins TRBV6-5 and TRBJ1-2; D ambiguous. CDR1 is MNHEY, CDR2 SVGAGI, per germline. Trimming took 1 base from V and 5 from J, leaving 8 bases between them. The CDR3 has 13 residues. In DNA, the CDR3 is TGTGCCAGCAGTTACTTCGAGGGATATGGCTACACCTTC. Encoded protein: CASSYFEGYGYTF.

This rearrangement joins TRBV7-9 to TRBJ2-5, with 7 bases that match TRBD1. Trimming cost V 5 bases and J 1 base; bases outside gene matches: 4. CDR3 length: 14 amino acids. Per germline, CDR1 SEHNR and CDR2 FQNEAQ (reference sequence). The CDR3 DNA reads TGTGCCAGCAGCCAGGGACAGCTCCAAGAGACCCAGTACTTC. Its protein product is CASSQGQLQETQYF.

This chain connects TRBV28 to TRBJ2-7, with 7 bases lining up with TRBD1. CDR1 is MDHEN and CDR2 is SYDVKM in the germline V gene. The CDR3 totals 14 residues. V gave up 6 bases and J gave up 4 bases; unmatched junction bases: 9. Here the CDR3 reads CASRDRVRTYEQYF. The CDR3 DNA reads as TGTGCCAGCAGAGACAGGGTCCGAACGTACGAGCAGTACTTC.